This TCR beta chain is drawn from a study of blood T cell repertoires in COVID-19. Study details: Some COVID-19 samples were acute and others convalescent; all came from the United States, Italy and Spain. T cells, B-cell-depleted T cells, or PBMCs provided the cDNA or gDNA that served as material.

Per the study methods: Amplified reference gene primers provided the basis for estimating nucleated cell counts. The repertoire was sequenced with immunoSEQ multiplex PCR; TCRdb's copy has only in-frame clones and lacks some. V, J and clone size were drawn from that table, and D and trimming were deduced from the DNA. The sample records some 300,000 clones, about 85% being singletons. Trimming at V came to 11 bases and at J to 7 bases, leaving 17 bases not matched to a gene. The CDR3 is made up of 15 amino acids. Germline assignment: CDR1 MNHEY and CDR2 SVGAGI. The sequencing sample was made of peripheral blood. This chain uses TRBV6-5 with TRBJ2-7, with 10 positions matching TRBD2. The clonotype originates from a woman aged 50 to 65 with active or convalescent COVID-19. The CDR3 reads CAAKGASGGAGEQYF. In DNA, the CDR3 is TGTGCCGCCAAAGGGGCTAGCGGGGGTGCAGGGGAGCAGTACTTC.